This T cell receptor (beta chain) emerged from a study of blood T cell repertoires in COVID-19. Looked up from germline, CDR1 is SGHRS and CDR2 is YFSETQ. The CDR3 is 14 amino acids. With V trimmed by 4 bases and J by 5 bases, 7 bases remained unmatched. TCRdb's copy holds only in-frame clones and misses some; the assay was immunoSEQ multiplex PCR. The sample holds some 240,000 clones, around 87% seen once. This chain uses TRBV5-1 with TRBJ2-5; 8 nucleotides line up with TRBD2. The material sequenced was PBMCs or T cells enriched from blood (not recorded which). This receptor was obtained from a middle-aged woman with acute COVID-19. Written as DNA, the CDR3 is TGCGCCAGCAGCAAACGGGAGGGGAGGGAGACCCAGTACTTC. This sequence encodes CASSKREGRETQYF.